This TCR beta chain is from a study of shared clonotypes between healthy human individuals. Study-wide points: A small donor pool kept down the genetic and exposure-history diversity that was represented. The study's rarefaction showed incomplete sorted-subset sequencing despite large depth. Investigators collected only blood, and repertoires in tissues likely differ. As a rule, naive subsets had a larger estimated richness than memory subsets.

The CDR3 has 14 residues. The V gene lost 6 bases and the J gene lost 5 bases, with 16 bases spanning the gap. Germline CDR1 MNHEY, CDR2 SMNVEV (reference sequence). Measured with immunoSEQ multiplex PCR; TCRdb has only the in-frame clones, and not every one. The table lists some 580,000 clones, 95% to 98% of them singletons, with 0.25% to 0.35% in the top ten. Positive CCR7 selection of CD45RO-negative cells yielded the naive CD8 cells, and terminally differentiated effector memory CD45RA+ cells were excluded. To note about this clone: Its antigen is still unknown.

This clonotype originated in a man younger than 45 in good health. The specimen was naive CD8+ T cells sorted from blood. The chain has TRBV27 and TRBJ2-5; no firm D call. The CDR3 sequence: CASRPIKASETQYF. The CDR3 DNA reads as TGTGCCAGCAGGCCCATTAAAGCGTCGGAGACCCAGTACTTC.